These 29 T cell receptor beta chains came from one sample sequenced in a study of response to subunit inactivated influenza vaccine. TCRdb redid the calling of the RT-PCR reads with MiXCR, one entry per CDR3 protein. Among 200,000 to 300,000 distinct CDR3 sequences listed, 12% were seen once. The sequencing here drew on non-naive T cells sorted from PBMCs, taken 14 days before vaccination. These receptors came from a man in his fifties who received an inactivated influenza vaccine.

This clonotype was observed a handful of times. The chain is built from TRBV2 and TRBJ2-2; D is perhaps TRBD1 (6 bases). V was trimmed by 3 bases and J by 1 base, leaving 15 bases between them. Germline V gene data show CDR1 as SNHLY and CDR2 as FYNNEI. The CDR3 contains 17 residues. As DNA, the CDR3 is TGTGCCAGCAGTGACGCCCGGGACAAACAGAACACCGGGGAGCTGTTTTTT. Protein sequence: CASSDARDKQNTGELFF.

This clonotype was counted only a few times. The CDR3: CASSLAGHYEQYF. CDR3 nucleotide sequence: TGTGCCAGCAGTCTTGCCGGACACTACGAGCAGTACTTC. The V gene is TRBV12-3 or TRBV12-4, the J gene TRBJ2-7, with D perhaps TRBD1 (5 bases). V was pared by 5 bases and J by 3 bases, with 11 bases between. This CDR3 has 13 amino acids.

This chain connects TRBV3-1 to TRBJ1-2; D is unclear. Looked up from germline, CDR1 is LGHDT and CDR2 is YNNKEL (reference sequence). Trimming cost V 0 bases and J 7 bases, with 9 bases left between them. CDR3 size: 13 residues. CDR3 protein: CASSQERDSGYTF. The DNA of the CDR3 is TGTGCCAGCAGCCAAGAACGTGATAGTGGCTACACCTTC.

This clonotype has at least ten counts. The chain is built from TRBV6-2 or TRBV6-3 and TRBJ1-1; TRBD1 might be the D (5 bases). Germline assignment: CDR1 MNHEY and CDR2 SVGEGT. V lost 6 bases, J lost 10 bases, and 12 bases lay in between. This CDR3 is 11 amino acids long. In DNA form, the CDR3 reads TGTGCCAGCAGCACCGGGACGACAGCTTTCTTT. Protein sequence: CASSTGTTAFF.

This clonotype was seen a few times. The V call is TRBV20-1, the J call TRBJ2-3; tentatively, D is TRBD1 or TRBD2 (5 bases each). The CDR3 totals 17 residues. Germline assignment: CDR1 DFQATT and CDR2 SNEGSKA (reference sequence). Between the trimmed V and J ends, which lost 2 bases and 0 bases, there was a span of 18 bases. CDR3 nucleotide sequence: TGCAGTGCTAGATCCGGGACCGCGGACTTTAGCACAGATACGCAGTATTTT. Translation: CSARSGTADFSTDTQYF.

At least ten counts were recorded for this clonotype. This chain uses TRBV24-1 with TRBJ1-5, with D unclear. This CDR3 region has 13 residues. The germline CDR1 and CDR2 sequences are KGHDR and SFDVKD. V was shortened by 2 bases and J by 1 base, with 2 bases between the two germline ends. The CDR3 DNA follows: TGTGCCACCAGTGATTACAGCAATCAGCCCCAGCATTTT. This codes for CATSDYSNQPQHF.

In this sample, this clonotype turned up many times. The J gene is TRBJ2-1, the V gene TRBV4-3, with D maybe TRBD2 (6 bases). CDR3 length: 16 amino acids. CDR1 LGHNA and CDR2 YSLEER come from the germline V gene. Trimming took 4 bases from V and 5 from J, leaving 18 bases between them. CDR3 residues: CASSPQASAINNEQFF. CDR3 bases: TGCGCCAGCAGCCCGCAGGCTAGCGCCATAAACAATGAGCAGTTCTTC.

This clonotype was detected many times. The V call is TRBV27, the J call TRBJ2-1; D may be TRBD1 (6 bases). The CDR3 totals 14 residues. The germline gives CDR1 MNHEY, CDR2 SMNVEV (reference sequence). V was trimmed by 5 bases and J by 3 bases, leaving 11 bases between them. CDR3 loop: CASSIRGLYNEQFF. As DNA, the CDR3 is TGTGCCAGCAGTATCAGGGGCCTCTACAATGAGCAGTTCTTC.

Points on this clonotype: A much more abundant neighbour one base away suggests this may be a read error. The genes are TRBV4-1 and TRBJ2-7; tentative D call: TRBD2 (5 bases). This CDR3 has 13 amino acids. V lost 1 base to trimming and J lost 8 bases, with 12 bases between them. The germline CDR1 and CDR2 sequences are MGHRA and YSYEKL. The CDR3 nucleotides are TGCGCCAGCAGCCAAGTTACGGGGTCCCAGCAGTACTTC. It codes for CASSQVTGSQQYF.

There are a few counts of this clonotype. CDR3 bases: TGTGCCAGCAGCCAAACAAGTCAACAAGAGACCCAGTACTTC. It codes for CASSQTSQQETQYF. The chain links TRBV4-2 to TRBJ2-5; D unclear. CDR1 and CDR2 (germline): LGHNA, YNFKEQ. The V gene lost 2 bases and the J gene lost 2 bases, with 9 bases spanning the gap. The CDR3 totals 14 residues.

In its sample, this clonotype was seen many times. V usage is TRBV5-5 and J usage is TRBJ2-5; D remains ambiguous. V dropped 4 bases and J dropped 3 bases, with 10 bases sitting between them. Per germline, CDR1 SGHKS and CDR2 YYEKEE (reference sequence). The CDR3 loop spans 13 amino acids. The CDR3 sequence is CASSGVTEETQYF. The DNA of the CDR3 is TGTGCCAGCAGCGGGGTTACCGAAGAGACCCAGTACTTC.

The chain combines TRBV3-1 with TRBJ2-2; D is unclear. The CDR3 sequence is 17 residues long. Trimming pared 11 bases from V and 3 bases from J, leaving 25 bases between. In germline, CDR1 is LGHDT, CDR2 YNNKEL (reference sequence). The CDR3 is CARCSALFSQDTGELFF. For the CDR3, the DNA is TGTGCCCGCTGCTCCGCCCTTTTTAGCCAGGACACCGGGGAGCTGTTTTTT. Looking up the rest from reference TRBV3-1 and TRBJ2-2 gives the full variable domain: DTAVSQTPKYLVTQMGNDKSIKCEQNLGHDTMYWYKQDSKKFLKIMFSYNNKELIINETVPNRFSPKSPDKAHLNLHINSLELGDSAVYFCARCSALFSQDTGELFFGEGSRLTVL.

The rearrangement uses TRBV9 and TRBJ2-7; D perhaps matches TRBD1 (6 bases). Germline CDR1 SGDLS, CDR2 YYNGEE. CDR3 length: 13 amino acids. With 2 bases removed from V and 5 bases from J, the gap between germline ends came to 11 bases. The CDR3 sequence is CASSVAGAHEQYF. The CDR3 bases are TGTGCCAGCAGCGTCGCAGGGGCCCACGAGCAGTACTTC. Looking up the rest from reference TRBV9 and TRBJ2-7 gives the full variable domain: DSGVTQTPKHLITATGQRVTLRCSPRSGDLSVYWYQQSLDQGLQFLIQYYNGEERAKGNILERFSAQQFPDLHSELNLSSLELGDSALYFCASSVAGAHEQYFGPGTRLTVT.

This chain connects TRBV3-1 to TRBJ2-3; D is uncertain. The CDR3 contains 12 residues. Germline CDR1 is LGHDT and CDR2 is YNNKEL (reference sequence). V was pared by 6 bases and J by 2 bases, with 6 bases between. Written as DNA, the CDR3 is TGTGCCAGCAGGCAGAACACAGATACGCAGTATTTT. Translating it yields CASRQNTDTQYF.

With regard to this clonotype: It may be a read error: a sequence one base away is much more abundant. The chain combines TRBV20-1 with TRBJ2-7; TRBD1 might be the D (6 bases). Per germline, CDR1 DFQATT and CDR2 SNEGSKA (reference sequence). The CDR3 contains 14 residues. Between the trimmed V and J ends, which lost 5 bases and 3 bases, there was a span of 17 bases. The CDR3 reads CSAPQLQGFYEQYF. The CDR3 DNA reads TGCAGTGCTCCCCAGCTACAGGGATTCTACGAGCAGTACTTC.

V and J are TRBV4-3 and TRBJ1-4; a possible D gene is TRBD1 (5 bases). The CDR3 spans 16 residues. The germline V gene has CDR1 LGHNA and CDR2 YSLEER. Trimming took off 2 bases at V and 8 bases at J, with 18 bases between the two ends. For the CDR3, the DNA is TGCGCCAGCAGCCAAAACTTAGTCGGGGCACGGGAAAAACTGTTTTTT. Translation: CASSQNLVGAREKLFF.

The chain recombines TRBV2 with TRBJ1-1, with TRBD1 as a possible D gene (6 bases). CDR3 length equals 13 residues. The V end lost 8 bases, the J end lost 5 bases, and 15 bases lay between the germline ends. Germline lookup yields CDR1 SNHLY and CDR2 FYNNEI. The CDR3 nucleotides are TGTGCCAGCTCCTGGGGGGGCAGTACTGAAGCTTTCTTT. It codes for CASSWGGSTEAFF. Variable domain in full (rest from reference TRBV2 and TRBJ1-1): EPEVTQTPSHQVTQMGQEVILRCVPISNHLYFYWYRQILGQKVEFLVSFYNNEISEKSEIFDDQFSVERPDGSNFTLKIRSTKLEDSAMYFCASSWGGSTEAFFGQGTRLTVV.

This clonotype was detected many times. The chain has TRBV4-1 and TRBJ2-3; 15 nucleotides align to TRBD2. Trimming removed 6 bases from V and 1 base from J; junction bases left unmatched: 8. Germline V gives CDR1 MGHRA, CDR2 YSYEKL. This CDR3 has 18 amino acids. The CDR3 nucleotides are TGCGCCAGCAGTCTCGGACTAGCGGGGGGGCGGGGCACAGATACGCAGTATTTT. It codes for CASSLGLAGGRGTDTQYF.

The sample holds a few counts of this clonotype. This rearrangement joins TRBV5-1 to TRBJ1-1; 7 bases line up with TRBD1. The germline gives CDR1 SGHRS, CDR2 YFSETQ. J lost 7 bases, V lost 5 bases, and 11 bases had no gene match. The CDR3 sequence is 14 residues long. The CDR3 nucleotides read TGCGCCAGCAGGATACAGGGGAGTGGACTTGAAGCTTTCTTT. Protein product: CASRIQGSGLEAFF.

This clonotype was picked up a small number of times. This chain joins TRBV7-9 and TRBJ1-2; no clear D. V lost 0 bases, J lost 7 bases, and 12 bases lay in between. In germline, CDR1 is SEHNR, CDR2 FQNEAQ (reference sequence). The CDR3 covers 14 residues. The CDR3 coding sequence is TGTGCCAGCAGCTTAGCGCCGGCAGTTGGTGGCTACACCTTC. Residues: CASSLAPAVGGYTF.

This clonotype appeared a few times. This rearrangement joins TRBV9 to TRBJ2-1; no clear D. Trimming removed 1 base from V and 8 bases from J, with 13 bases in between. Germline V CDR1 and CDR2: SGDLS, YYNGEE. The CDR3 spans 14 residues. The chain's CDR3 is CASSVSASGDEQFF. CDR3 sequence (DNA): TGTGCCAGCAGCGTATCAGCTTCAGGTGATGAGCAGTTCTTC. The full variable domain, in which reference TRBV9 and TRBJ2-1 provide the parts outside the CDR3, is DSGVTQTPKHLITATGQRVTLRCSPRSGDLSVYWYQQSLDQGLQFLIQYYNGEERAKGNILERFSAQQFPDLHSELNLSSLELGDSALYFCASSVSASGDEQFFGPGTRLTVL.

The V call is TRBV9, the J call TRBJ2-7; no clear D gene. The ends were cut back, 1 base at V and 4 bases at J, with 12 bases in the middle. Per the germline V gene, CDR1 is SGDLS and CDR2 is YYNGEE. The CDR3 consists of 14 residues. The CDR3 loop reads CASSVTPNDYEQYF. CDR3 sequence (DNA): TGTGCCAGCAGCGTAACCCCAAATGATTACGAGCAGTACTTC.

This chain links TRBV28 with TRBJ2-3; TRBD2 aligns across 8 bases. Trimming cost V 4 bases and J 5 bases; bases outside gene matches: 14. Germline lookup yields CDR1 MDHEN and CDR2 SYDVKM. The CDR3 spans 17 residues. The CDR3 sequence: CASSSISGIGSQDTQYF. The CDR3, as DNA: TGTGCCAGCAGTTCAATTAGCGGGATTGGGAGTCAAGATACGCAGTATTTT.

The J gene is TRBJ2-5, the V gene TRBV11-1; 14 bases are a match to TRBD2. Losses at the gene ends were 0 bases for V and 5 bases for J; bases not matched to a gene: 23. The CDR3 consists of 23 residues. CDR1 and CDR2 (germline): SGHAT, FQDESV (reference sequence). CDR3 residues: CASSLAAGQFRTSGRPPRETQYF. The CDR3 nucleotides read TGTGCCAGCAGCTTAGCTGCGGGACAGTTCCGGACTAGCGGGAGGCCCCCCCGGGAGACCCAGTACTTC.

V usage is TRBV6-5 and J usage is TRBJ1-4; tentatively, D is TRBD1 (5 bases). This CDR3 spans 14 amino acids. The germline gives CDR1 MNHEY, CDR2 SVGAGI. V shed 2 bases and J shed 7 bases, with 11 bases lying between them. This CDR3 reads CASSYRGSGEKLFF. In DNA, the CDR3 is TGTGCCAGCAGTTACAGGGGCAGCGGTGAAAAACTGTTTTTT.

This clonotype occurred many times. The gene calls are TRBV4-3 and TRBJ2-7; D is tentatively TRBD1 or TRBD2 (6 bases each). Germline values: CDR1 LGHNA, CDR2 YSLEER. V gave up 5 bases and J gave up 5 bases, with 13 bases separating them. The CDR3 has 13 amino acids. The CDR3 DNA sequence: TGCGCCAGCAGCGCCACGGGGGCCGACGAGCAGTACTTC. Translating it yields CASSATGADEQYF.

The chain recombines TRBV3-1 with TRBJ2-1, with 8 bases aligning to TRBD2. This CDR3 has 16 amino acids. Trimming at V came to 4 bases and at J to 3 bases, leaving 8 bases not matched to a gene. Germline V CDR1 and CDR2: LGHDT, YNNKEL (reference sequence). The CDR3 spells CASSRQLSGVYNEQFF. The DNA for the CDR3 is TGTGCCAGCAGCCGCCAACTTAGCGGGGTCTACAATGAGCAGTTCTTC.

In this sample, this clonotype turned up a few times. The chain couples TRBV6-1 to TRBJ2-3; TRBD2 aligns across 10 bases. Germline loops: CDR1 MNHNS, CDR2 SASEGT. The V gene end was trimmed by 6 bases and the J gene end by 3 bases; junction bases not matched to a gene: 3. This CDR3 is built from 14 residues. In DNA, the CDR3 is TGTGCCAGCAGGTCACTAGCGGGGACAGATACGCAGTATTTT. It specifies CASRSLAGTDTQYF.

This clonotype was observed at least ten times. The V gene is TRBV12-3 or TRBV12-4, the J gene TRBJ1-4, with D perhaps TRBD1 (6 bases). The CDR3 has 14 residues. V lost 0 bases, J lost 10 bases, and 12 bases lay in between. The CDR3 nucleotides read TGTGCCAGCAGTTTAGCGTCAGGGGTGAGAAAACTGTTTTTT. Translation: CASSLASGVRKLFF.